This T cell receptor beta chain came from a study of identical twins. TCRdb passed the 5' RACE reads through MiXCR, listing each CDR3 protein once. Of roughly 250,000 distinct CDR3 sequences in the sample, around 15% were seen once. This sequence originates from a woman younger than 30 in good health. Input material: memory (CD45RO+) T cells sorted from blood.

CDR3 coding DNA: TGCGCCAGCAGCCAAGGCGTCACACTGCAAGAGACCCAGTACTTC. Its protein product is CASSQGVTLQETQYF. The chain links TRBV4-1 to TRBJ2-5; D is unresolved. This CDR3 spans 15 amino acids. The V end lost 1 base, the J end lost 2 bases, and 11 bases lay between the germline ends. Germline CDR1 reads MGHRA; CDR2 reads YSYEKL.